A single sample gave rise to the 7 T cell receptor beta chains below, sequenced in a study of beta chain features in type 1 diabetes. TCRB transcripts that were expressed got sequenced, as all of the isolated RNA had been reverse transcribed. This table comes from immunoSEQ multiplex PCR, and its TCRdb copy is limited to in-frame clones, with some not included. The table has 350,000 to 450,000 clones, 11% to 15% seen once. The sample consisted of naive CD4+ T cells from blood. All receptors derive from a young man in good health.

This clone was counted only a few times. The chain carries TRBV15 and TRBJ1-1, with no clear D. The CDR3 extends over 13 amino acids. V dropped 0 bases and J dropped 5 bases, with 7 bases sitting between them. The germline CDR1 and CDR2 sequences are LNHNV and YYDKDF (reference sequence). CDR3 bases: TGTGCCACCAGCAGAGACTATGAAACTGAAGCTTTCTTT. Amino acid sequence: CATSRDYETEAFF.

The CDR3, as DNA: TGTGCCAGCAGCTTTAGCGGGAGGTTGGAAGAGACCCAGTACTTC. Translated, it gives CASSFSGRLEETQYF. This chain uses TRBV11-2 with TRBJ2-5; 10 nucleotides match TRBD2. The V gene's germline CDR1 is SGHAT and CDR2 FQNNGV. This CDR3 region has 15 residues. V lost 3 bases and J lost 3; bases outside the gene matches: 4.

The chain carries TRBV30 and TRBJ2-2; 7 bases fit TRBD2. V was pared by 4 bases and J by 0 bases, with 5 bases of the junction left unmatched. CDR3 size: 15 residues. Germline lookup yields CDR1 GTSNPN and CDR2 SVGIG (reference sequence). CDR3 DNA sequence: TGTGCCTGGAAAGAGGGACTAACGAACACCGGGGAGCTGTTTTTT. Translation gives CAWKEGLTNTGELFF.

This clone was observed a handful of times. The CDR3 reads CASSVGTGLYEQYF. The CDR3 DNA reads as TGTGCCAGCAGCGTCGGGACAGGGTTATACGAGCAGTACTTC. The chain joins TRBV9 to TRBJ2-7; 9 nucleotides line up with TRBD1. V trimming: 2 bases; J trimming: 4 bases; junction bases outside the gene matches: 4. The CDR3 totals 14 residues. Germline-derived CDR1 and CDR2 are SGDLS and YYNGEE.

The chain couples TRBV7-9 to TRBJ1-4; D is unclear. V lost 2 bases to trimming and J lost 7 bases, with 14 bases between them. The germline gives CDR1 SEHNR, CDR2 FQNEAQ (reference sequence). This CDR3 contains 15 residues. The CDR3 DNA reads TGTGCCAGCAGCTTACTTGCGGGCGGAATTGAAAAACTGTTTTTT. This gives the protein CASSLLAGGIEKLFF.

This clone occurred a few times. This sequence joins TRBV14 and TRBJ1-2; 7 positions match TRBD1. The CDR3 is made up of 16 amino acids. With 1 base clipped from V and 8 bases from J, the junction kept 13 bases outside the gene matches. The V gene's germline CDR1 is SGHDN and CDR2 FVKESK. The CDR3 spells CASSQAGTAGYNGYTF. In DNA, the CDR3 is TGTGCCAGCAGCCAAGCCGGGACAGCGGGCTATAACGGCTACACCTTC.

This clone was found a few times. The rearrangement uses TRBV29-1 and TRBJ1-4, with D possibly matching TRBD1 (6 bases). The CDR3 runs 12 residues. Deletions cut 6 bases from V and 8 bases from J, with 13 bases between. Germline assignment: CDR1 SQVTM and CDR2 ANQGSEA. CDR3 in DNA: TGCAGCGTCTTAACAGGGTTAGAAAAACTGTTTTTT. Its protein is CSVLTGLEKLFF.